This T cell receptor (beta chain) was identified during a study of blood T cell repertoires in COVID-19. CDR3 size: 15 residues. V was clipped by 4 bases and J by 0 bases; unmatched bases: 2. Germline-derived CDR1 and CDR2 are LGHNA and YNFKEQ. Only in-frame clones appear in the TCRdb table, and some are missing; sequencing was by immunoSEQ multiplex PCR. The sample contains tens of thousands of clones, 91% of which appear only once. The TCR sequence derives from a man in his 70s with active COVID-19. The sample consisted of peripheral blood. The genes are TRBV4-2 and TRBJ2-5; 10 bases match TRBD2. CDR3 in DNA: TGTGCCAGCAGCCTTAGCGGGGGGAACCAAGAGACCCAGTACTTC. Translated: CASSLSGGNQETQYF.